This T cell receptor beta chain stems from a study of CD8 T cells in Susac syndrome. V gave up 2 bases and J gave up 6 bases, with 7 bases separating them. Germline V lookup: CDR1 SGHDN, CDR2 FVKESK. The length of the CDR3 is 13 residues. As concerns this clonotype: Its antigen is not known.

Roughly 0.45 to 1 ug RNA was reverse transcribed with random hexamers. TCRdb fed the immunoSEQ multiplex PCR reads into MiXCR, producing one record per CDR3 protein. The profile shows 80,000 to 90,000 distinct CDR3 sequences, 85% to 95% of them singletons. Study-wide findings and caveats: In its TCR sequencing and HLA analysis, the study acknowledged that the number of individuals was relatively small.

Matched for age and sex, the controls were healthy donors. The source is a human donor in good health. Source material: CD8+ T cells from PBMCs. The chain links TRBV14 to TRBJ2-2; D not resolved. For the CDR3, the DNA is TGTGCCAGCAGCCAACTCATCGCCGGGGAGCTGTTTTTT. It translates to CASSQLIAGELFF.